This record looks at one T cell receptor beta chain sequence and its context. Its target is unknown. These data belong to a study of cytomegalovirus exposure and HLA in healthy donors. Study findings and constraints: Within the 130 or so validation repertoires, first-cohort TCR clusters tended to co-occur, according to a later analysis.

The assay was immunoSEQ multiplex PCR, and TCRdb's table has in-frame clones only and misses some. Of roughly 50,000 clones in the sample, over 85% were seen once. The CDR3 is 17 residues long. The V and J genes are TRBV12-2 and TRBJ2-5; whether TRBD2, the table's D call, matches the DNA was not checked. TRBV12-2 is a recognized pseudogene. Sequenced sample: PBMCs. The clonotype originates from a man younger than 30 in good health and CMV-seronegative. Here the CDR3 DNA reads TGTGCAAGTCGCTTAGAGGAGGTTGAACCTCCCCGGGAGACCCAGTACTTC. It codes for CASRLEEVEPPRETQYF.